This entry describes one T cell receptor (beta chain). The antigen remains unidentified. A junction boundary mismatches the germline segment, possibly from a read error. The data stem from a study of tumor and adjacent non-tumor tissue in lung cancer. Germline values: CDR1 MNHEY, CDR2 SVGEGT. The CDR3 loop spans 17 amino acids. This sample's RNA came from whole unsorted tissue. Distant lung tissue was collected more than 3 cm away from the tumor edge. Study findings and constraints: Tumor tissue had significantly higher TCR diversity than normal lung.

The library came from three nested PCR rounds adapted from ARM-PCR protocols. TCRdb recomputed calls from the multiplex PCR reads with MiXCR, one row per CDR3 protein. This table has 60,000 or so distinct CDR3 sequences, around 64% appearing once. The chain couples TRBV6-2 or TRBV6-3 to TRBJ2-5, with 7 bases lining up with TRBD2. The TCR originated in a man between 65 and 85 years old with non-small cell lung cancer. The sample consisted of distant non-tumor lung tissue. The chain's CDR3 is CASSYSISWGGQETQYF. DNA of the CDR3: TGTGCCAGTAGTTACTCAATCTCGTGGGGGGGTCAAGAGACCCAGTACTTC.